The entry below gives a single TCR beta chain sequence along with its context. What it binds is not known. With V trimmed by 9 bases and J by 0 bases, 2 bases remained unmatched. The germline V gene encodes CDR1 LNHDA and CDR2 SQIVND (reference sequence). The CDR3 runs 13 residues. This record belongs to a study of cytomegalovirus exposure and HLA in healthy donors. Study-wide background: In an early release, HLA-typed donors contributed 75 million to 85 million unique TCR sequences. Study outcomes and limitations: Reports indicate that TCR beta sequences accurately predicted the HLA-A and HLA-B alleles of most subjects. The classifier was said to identify cytomegalovirus status with high specificity and sensitivity. Later on, an analysis found that several of the most significant clusters appeared to be linked to common viral pathogens, which included parvovirus B19.

The PCR used 60 Vbeta and 13 Jbeta primers. Sequencing used immunoSEQ multiplex PCR; TCRdb keeps in-frame clones, though not all of them. The sample holds some 130,000 clones, over 65% seen once. This sequence joins TRBV19 and TRBJ2-1, with TRBD1 matching 7 bases. This clonotype originated in a female donor in good health and CMV-seropositive. The sequenced sample consisted of PBMCs. For the CDR3, the DNA is TGTGCCAGCACAGGGGTCTCCTACAATGAGCAGTTCTTC. Amino acids: CASTGVSYNEQFF.